These 6 T cell receptor beta chains share one sample of origin, sequenced in a study of OX40 agonist ivuxolimab in advanced cancers. The method was immunoSEQ multiplex PCR; TCRdb's version includes in-frame clones alone and lacks a portion of them. The repertoire includes about 84,000 clones, 85% to 95% of them detected once, and about 10% sits in the top ten. The source material was CD4+ or CD8+ T cells sorted from blood, sampled in a trial of the OX40 agonist ivuxolimab. These receptors originate from an adult with an advanced solid tumor such as melanoma, head and neck, liver or kidney cancer.

The chain recombines TRBV4-3 with TRBJ2-7; 8 bases fit TRBD1. The V gene end was trimmed by 1 base and the J gene end by 1 base; junction bases not matched to a gene: 0. This CDR3 is 14 amino acids long. Germline V gene data show CDR1 as LGHNA and CDR2 as YSLEER. CDR3 coding DNA: TGCGCCAGCAGCCAAGGACAGGGGTCCTACGAGCAGTACTTC. Translated, it gives CASSQGQGSYEQYF.

The rearrangement links TRBV27 to TRBJ1-2; D call uncertain. CDR1 is MNHEY, CDR2 SMNVEV, per germline (reference sequence). The CDR3 loop spans 13 amino acids. V was cut by 10 bases and J by 1 base, with 13 bases left in between. DNA of the CDR3: TGTGCCACCAGGCCCGGGAATAACTATGGCTACACCTTC. Translation gives CATRPGNNYGYTF.

The genes are TRBV7-9 and TRBJ2-2; 8 bases agree with TRBD1. The CDR3 is 19 amino acids. V lost 2 bases to trimming and J lost 3 bases; unmatched junction nucleotides: 14. Looked up from germline, CDR1 is SEHNR and CDR2 is FQNEAQ (reference sequence). This CDR3 reads CASSLTPTGAFSDTGELFF. Written as DNA, the CDR3 is TGTGCCAGCAGCTTAACTCCGACAGGGGCGTTCTCTGACACCGGGGAGCTGTTTTTT.

This clone showed up just a few times. V usage is TRBV18 and J usage is TRBJ1-1; D is ambiguous. CDR3 length equals 14 residues. Germline loops: CDR1 KGHSH, CDR2 LQKENI. Trimming cost V 2 bases and J 5 bases, with 12 bases left between them. The CDR3: CASSPKGRETEAFF. In nucleotides, the CDR3 is TGTGCCAGCTCACCAAAGGGAAGAGAGACTGAAGCTTTCTTT.

V and J are TRBV5-4 and TRBJ1-3; D is perhaps TRBD1 (5 bases). The CDR3 length is 18 residues. Germline CDR1 and CDR2: SGHNT and YYREEE (reference sequence). Trimming removed 0 bases at V and 0 bases at J, with 16 bases between. The CDR3 reads CASSLAPGGPLSGNTIYF. The DNA for the CDR3 is TGTGCCAGCAGCTTGGCCCCGGGGGGTCCCCTCTCTGGAAACACCATATATTTT.

The chain uses TRBV19 and TRBJ2-1; D unresolved. The CDR3 runs to 15 residues. The germline V and J ends were trimmed by 0 bases and 0 bases, with 6 bases remaining between them. Germline lookup yields CDR1 LNHDA and CDR2 SQIVND (reference sequence). The CDR3 sequence: CASSIEGPSYNEQFF. The CDR3 bases are TGTGCCAGTAGTATAGAAGGGCCCTCCTACAATGAGCAGTTCTTC. The whole variable domain, filled in from reference TRBV19 and TRBJ2-1, reads DGGITQSPKYLFRKEGQNVTLSCEQNLNHDAMYWYRQDPGQGLRLIYYSQIVNDFQKGDIAEGYSVSREKKESFPLTVTSAQKNPTAFYLCASSIEGPSYNEQFFGPGTRLTVL.